The 4 T cell receptor beta chains presented below share a single source sample, sequenced in a study of vaccination effects on CD4 cells after COVID-19. In the ViraFEST assay, antigen-specific CD4+ clonotypes were identified by expansion after peptide-pool stimulation. Culture lasted about 10 days before CD4+ T cell isolation. Testing of the vaccine recipients showed negative nucleocapsid antibodies and no prior SARS-CoV-2 infection. Some clones are missing from TCRdb's copy, which holds only in-frame ones; the method was immunoSEQ multiplex PCR. The data hold around 25,000 clones, with around three quarters observed a single time. These receptors' targets are unknown. This sample comprised CD4+ T cells from PBMCs cultured with HCoV-NL63 spike peptides, obtained before COVID-19 vaccination. These receptors were collected from a human donor who received a COVID-19 vaccine.

This clone was seen once. This CDR3 is CASRGAAGWNSPLHF. The DNA of the CDR3 is TGTGCCAGCAGGGGGGCGGCAGGGTGGAATTCACCCCTCCACTTT. The chain has TRBV7-6 and TRBJ1-6; D possibly corresponds to TRBD1 (6 bases). The CDR3 is 15 amino acids. Germline values: CDR1 SGHVS, CDR2 FNYEAQ. The V end was cut by 6 bases, the J end by 7 bases, with 16 bases between.

The rearrangement uses TRBV11-2 and TRBJ2-3; unclear D gene. CDR3 length equals 12 residues. Germline V gene lookup returns CDR1 SGHAT and CDR2 FQNNGV. V gave up 7 bases and J gave up 2 bases, with 7 bases separating them. As DNA, the CDR3 is TGTGCCAGCACCCGAACCACAGATACGCAGTATTTT. It encodes CASTRTTDTQYF.

The chain combines TRBV11-2 with TRBJ2-3; perhaps TRBD1 as D (6 bases). Germline values: CDR1 SGHAT, CDR2 FQNNGV. Trimming removed 3 bases at V and 5 bases at J, with 24 bases between. CDR3 size: 18 residues. CDR3 region: CASSFPTSGFGTLDTQYF. Here the CDR3 DNA reads TGTGCCAGCAGCTTCCCGACTTCGGGCTTCGGGACACTAGATACGCAGTATTTT. Based on the CDR3 plus reference TRBV11-2 and TRBJ2-3, the full variable domain is EAGVAQSPRYKIIEKRQSVAFWCNPISGHATLYWYQQILGQGPKLLIQFQNNGVVDDSQLPKDRFSAERLKGVDSTLKIQPAKLEDSAVYLCASSFPTSGFGTLDTQYFGPGTRLTVL.

DNA for the CDR3: TGTGCCAGCAGCACCCGGAGCGGGGCGAACACTGAAGCTTTCTTT. This translates into CASSTRSGANTEAFF. This chain uses TRBV11-2 with TRBJ1-1; TRBD1 is a possible D gene (5 bases). CDR3 length equals 15 residues. The V gene lost 5 bases and the J gene lost 1 base, with 14 bases spanning the gap. Germline lookup yields CDR1 SGHAT and CDR2 FQNNGV.